The clone carrying this T cell receptor beta chain was found a few times. What it binds is unknown. This sample stems from a study of CD8 T cells in ankylosing spondylitis. Broader study findings: Enrichment of disease-linked clones was reportedly significant in matched ankylosing spondylitis synovial fluid. Disease-linked clones were CD8+ and relatively rare in peripheral blood. Blood from ankylosing spondylitis patients appeared to carry a characteristic roughly eight-variant TCR beta motif.

Quantitative 5'-RACE with molecular barcodes produced the TCR beta libraries. TCRdb reanalysed the 5' RACE reads using MiXCR and keeps one entry per CDR3 protein. The sample lists 500,000 to 550,000 distinct CDR3 sequences, about 12% occurring once. The clonotype originates from a male donor with ankylosing spondylitis. The source material was blood, either unsorted or a sorted T cell fraction (not recorded which).

The CDR3 bases are TGTGCCAGCAGTGCGCGGGGGACTAGCGAAGAGACCCAGTACTTC. The encoded protein is CASSARGTSEETQYF. J is TRBJ2-5 and V is TRBV28; 10 positions match TRBD2. The V and J ends lost 5 bases and 3 bases, in that order; junction bases with no gene match: 6. Germline V gives CDR1 MDHEN, CDR2 SYDVKM. CDR3 length: 15 residues.